These 9 T cell receptor beta chains share one sample of origin, sequenced in a study of T cell responses to AZD1222 COVID-19 vaccine. Libraries were prepared by immunoSEQ multiplex PCR; TCRdb keeps only in-frame clonotypes and omits some of them. The sample has 80,000 to 100,000 clones, about 86% seen once. Sequenced material: peripheral blood, taken 28 days after the second AZD1222 dose. All receptors come from an adult who received the AZD1222 COVID-19 vaccine.

The chain joins TRBV3-1 (or the pseudogene TRBV3-2) to TRBJ2-1; the D is unclear. The CDR3 is 11 amino acids. V was clipped by 1 base and J by 9 bases, with 4 bases between them. Germline CDR1 LGHDT, CDR2 YNNKEL (reference sequence). CDR3: CASSQASEQFF. The DNA of the CDR3 is TGTGCCAGCAGCCAAGCAAGTGAGCAGTTCTTC.

J is TRBJ1-5 and V is TRBV7-8; D possibly corresponds to TRBD1 (5 bases). The CDR3 extends over 11 amino acids. Germline V gene data show CDR1 as SGHVS and CDR2 as FQNEAQ. The V end was cut by 3 bases, the J end by 9 bases, with 6 bases between. This CDR3 reads CASSLRGPQHF. For the CDR3, the DNA is TGTGCCAGCAGCTTGAGGGGGCCCCAGCATTTT.

This clone was found once. The J gene is TRBJ2-2, the V gene TRBV30; 10 bases are shared with TRBD2. This CDR3 contains 15 residues. Trimming at V came to 0 bases and at J to 5 bases, leaving 3 bases not matched to a gene. CDR1 and CDR2 (germline): GTSNPN, SVGIG (reference sequence). The CDR3 DNA reads as TGTGCCTGGAGTGTACGGACTAGCGGAACCGGGGAGCTGTTTTTT. It yields the protein CAWSVRTSGTGELFF.

V and J are TRBV5-4 and TRBJ1-6; D is ambiguous. Trimming took 6 bases from V and 7 from J, leaving 8 bases between them. The length of the CDR3 is 12 residues. Germline CDR1 is SGHNT and CDR2 is YYREEE (reference sequence). CDR3 nucleotides: TGTGCCAGCAACAGTTACAATTCACCCCTCCACTTT. Encoded protein: CASNSYNSPLHF.

This clone appeared a single time. The chain is built from TRBV7-2 and TRBJ2-7, with D hard to call. The CDR3 covers 15 residues. The V end was cut by 1 base, the J end by 5 bases, with 15 bases between. Germline V gives CDR1 SGHTA, CDR2 FQGNSA. In DNA, the CDR3 is TGTGCCAGCAGCTTAGAAATAGGGTGGTCCCACGAGCAGTACTTC. It yields the protein CASSLEIGWSHEQYF.

The chain couples TRBV5-1 to TRBJ2-1; TRBD1 might be the D (5 bases). CDR3 length: 13 amino acids. Germline V gene lookup returns CDR1 SGHRS and CDR2 YFSETQ. Trimming removed 6 bases from V and 7 bases from J, with 14 bases in between. The CDR3 DNA follows: TGCGCCAGCATGCAGGGTAACTTGAATGAGCAGTTCTTC. Its protein product is CASMQGNLNEQFF.

The V call is TRBV28, the J call TRBJ2-3, with 9 bases lining up with TRBD2. The trim removed 6 bases at V and 3 bases at J, leaving 10 bases unmatched. From germline, CDR1 is MDHEN and CDR2 SYDVKM. This CDR3 has 16 amino acids. In DNA form, the CDR3 reads TGTGCCAGCAGCCCCGTAGGTAGCGGGAGTACAGATACGCAGTATTTT. Protein: CASSPVGSGSTDTQYF.

This clone was recorded only once. The CDR3 bases are TGCGCCAGCAGCTTGGTACAGGGGGAAGGCTCCTACGAGCAGTACTTC. Its protein product is CASSLVQGEGSYEQYF. The chain combines TRBV5-1 with TRBJ2-7, with TRBD1 matching over 8 bases. The CDR3 spans 16 residues. Germline lookup yields CDR1 SGHRS and CDR2 YFSETQ. The V gene end was trimmed by 0 bases and the J gene end by 0 bases; junction bases not matched to a gene: 5.

This chain joins TRBV6-5 and TRBJ2-2, with 8 positions matching TRBD1. V shed 4 bases, J shed 1 base, and the junction held 5 bases outside the gene matches. The CDR3 is 16 residues long. CDR1 and CDR2 (germline): MNHEY, SVGAGI. In DNA form, the CDR3 reads TGTGCCAGCAGTTTTGACAGGGGACGGAACACCGGGGAGCTGTTTTTT. Translation gives CASSFDRGRNTGELFF.